One T cell receptor (beta chain) is described in this entry. Its antigen is undetermined. Germline V gives CDR1 MNHEY, CDR2 SVGAGI. The CDR3 loop spans 16 amino acids. J gave up 4 bases and V 4 bases, and 5 bases lay outside the gene matches. Sequencing used immunoSEQ multiplex PCR; TCRdb keeps in-frame clones, though not all of them. The data hold 9,500 to 15,000 clones, with about 86% observed a single time. The sample is drawn from a study of radiotherapy plus CTLA-4 blockade in lung cancer. The study gave focal radiation plus ipilimumab CTLA-4 blockade to patients with chemo-refractory metastatic non-small-cell lung cancer. Findings of the study overall: Some TCR clones had been derived from tumors. These clones expanded in peripheral blood after radiotherapy plus ipilimumab. With interferon-beta, early dynamics of blood T cell clones were reported to best predict response.

The sequence was collected from a human donor with non-small cell lung cancer that progressed on radiotherapy plus ipilimumab. This specimen consisted of peripheral blood, obtained from a patient treated with radiotherapy plus ipilimumab. The V call is TRBV6-5, the J call TRBJ2-1; TRBD2 aligns across 12 bases. This CDR3 reads CASSLTTSGGYNEQFF. The DNA of the CDR3 is TGTGCCAGCAGTTTAACGACTAGCGGGGGATACAATGAGCAGTTCTTC.